This TCR beta chain was sequenced during a study of blood T cell repertoires in COVID-19. Whole-study context: PBMCs, B-cell-depleted T cells, or T cells provided the cDNA or gDNA that made up the material.

V lost 0 bases to trimming and J lost 4 bases; unmatched junction nucleotides: 5. This CDR3 is 15 amino acids long. From germline, CDR1 is GTSNPN and CDR2 SVGIG (reference sequence). Under the authors' procedure: By means of reference gene primer amplification, nucleated cell counts were estimated. Data came from immunoSEQ multiplex PCR; TCRdb stores just in-frame clones and leaves some out. The DNA gave D and trimming, while V, J and clone size come from that table. The sample holds approximately 190,000 clones, roughly 82% seen once. In terms of age and location, participants ranged from roughly 18 to 90 years and lived in about two dozen US areas. Donors were grouped by their self-reported clinical history.

The sequenced material came from PBMCs or T cells enriched from blood (not recorded which). This chain joins TRBV30 and TRBJ1-2; TRBD1 aligns across 10 bases. This receptor was taken from a woman aged 55-70 years with acute COVID-19. CDR3 DNA: TGTGCCTGGAGTGTAGGGTGGGACAGGGGCTATGGCTACACCTTC. Amino acid sequence: CAWSVGWDRGYGYTF.